This record concerns one TCR beta chain sequence. The antigen remains unidentified. The sample belongs to a study of OX40 agonist ivuxolimab in advanced cancers. The CDR3 runs to 17 residues. Trimming removed 5 bases from V and 4 bases from J; junction bases left unmatched: 14. From germline, CDR1 is SGHKS and CDR2 YYEKEE (reference sequence). Study results and limitations: Researchers report that CD8+ T cells had, on average, more expanded clones than CD4+.

The table came from immunoSEQ multiplex PCR; TCRdb's copy has only in-frame clones and leaves some out. The table includes about 120,000 clones, 93% detected once. The J gene is TRBJ2-7, the V gene TRBV5-5; 11 bases match TRBD1. Specimen: CD4+ or CD8+ T cells sorted from blood, collected in a trial of the OX40 agonist ivuxolimab. This receptor was obtained from an adult with an advanced solid tumor such as melanoma, head and neck, liver or kidney cancer. The CDR3: CASSSDRGQFGSYEQYF. In DNA form, the CDR3 reads TGTGCCAGCAGTTCGGACAGGGGGCAATTCGGTAGTTACGAGCAGTACTTC.